This T cell receptor beta chain was sequenced for a study of regulatory T cells in long-lasting Graves disease (dated by TCRdb to about 2021). Background for the entire study: Persistent Graves' disease was defined as antithyroid drug treatment for over 5 years with persistently positive TSH receptor autoantibodies. Antithyroid drugs had been taken for approximately 10 years on average by persistent Graves' disease patients in the clinical cohort. A total of roughly 35 samples underwent TCR sequencing, from 13 patients with persistent Graves' disease and 20 patients with newly diagnosed Graves' disease. The study took place in China and was registered as a clinical trial. Patients with persistent Graves' disease were compared with patients with newly diagnosed Graves' disease using TCR sequencing and RNA sequencing of peripheral blood.

Per the germline V gene, SGHTA is the CDR1 and FQGNSA is the CDR2. From the cysteine up to the phenylalanine, the CDR3 has a length of 16 residues. Here the CDR3 DNA is all that survives: 48 bases in frame from base 1. Clipping removes 4 bases from V and 5 bases from J, with 8 as the unmatched junction base count. In its sample, this clonotype was seen many times. Its antigen specificity is not known. No base qualities exist here, and no much larger clone lies one base off it. Study-wide findings and limitations: The study examined only peripheral blood because the primary lesion, thyroid tissue, could not be accessed. Preferential use of TRBV28, TRBJ1-2 and TRBJ2-5 was observed in persistent disease, whereas TRBV20-1 and TRBJ2-1 were favored in newly diagnosed disease. Persistent patients shared more public clonotypes among themselves (around 2,800) than newly diagnosed patients did (nearly 1,000). The authors acknowledged the small sample size as a limitation that may reduce accuracy. Sequencing and analysis were limited to the TCR beta chain. Compared with newly diagnosed patients, patients with persistent Graves' disease had lower TCR Shannon entropy and fewer highly expanded clones, which suggests clonal expansion.

Libraries were made using multiplex PCR. This sample was sequenced with an Illumina HiSeq 4000. CDR3 regions were amplified by Arm-PCR with iRepertoire HTBI primers to construct TCR beta libraries. Before sequencing, the PCR products went through gel purification. As for the original processing: Gene usage analysis of CDR3 amino acid clonotypes used the 60 to 80 TRBV and fewer than 15 TRBJ segments found across samples. Filtered high-quality paired reads were merged into contigs using COPE and FqMerger. BLAST was used to align contigs to the IMGT TRBV, TRBD and TRBJ reference genes, and CDR3 was defined following IMGT. Any clonotype with a frequency above 0.1% was classified as a highly expanded clone. Shannon entropy served as the measure of repertoire diversity, while the Gini coefficient captured V-J evenness. A clonotype found in more than one individual was treated as public. TCRdb took the public reads, trimmed them with fastp at Q25, ran MiXCR for clone calling and kept in-frame beta chains. Each CDR3 protein appears once, grouped with its most common genes and DNA. TCRdb's processing, not the study's, gives the V and J calls here. Counted in this sample were roughly 450,000 distinct CDR3 sequences; 23% of them appeared once. Clones ranked in the top ten supply about 26% of the sample.

This specimen's time point label, interpreted: persistent/refractory GD, antithyroid drugs over 5 years with positive TRAb. For both TCR sequencing and RNA sequencing, RNA was extracted from PBMCs in TRIzol. The diagnosis of Graves' disease was made according to American Thyroid Association guidelines. Recruitment of patients was carried out at an endocrinology department in Xi'an, China. Each patient gave approximately 10 milliliters of peripheral blood, collected in an EDTA anticoagulant tube. Ficoll Paque Plus density gradient separation was used to isolate PBMCs, and no further T cell sorting was done. RNA quality was checked with an Agilent 2100 Bioanalyzer and agarose gel, and concentration with a NanoDrop 2000.

The V and J genes are TRBV7-2 and TRBJ2-7, with 13 bases matching TRBD2. Material: peripheral blood mononuclear cells (PBMCs), obtained when the disease was refractory, from a patient treated with antithyroid drugs. The sequence came from a female donor with Graves disease. The CDR3 protein is CASSSGLAGARDEQYF. The DNA reads as follows: TGTGCCAGCAGCTCTGGACTAGCGGGAGCGAGGGACGAGCAGTACTTC.